This TCR beta chain was sequenced in a study of Ad26.COV2.S vaccination and SARS-CoV-2 variants. Study in general: It was the COV1001 Ad26.COV2.S trial arm that included the donor. The study gave Ad26.COV2.S intramuscularly, once or twice 56 days apart.

The repertoire was sequenced with immunoSEQ multiplex PCR; TCRdb's copy has only in-frame clones and lacks some. Seen here are about 480,000 clones, approximately 88% observed once, and the top ten hold 13%. Whole-study findings and limits: The TCR-based breadth and depth measures might underestimate overall T cell responses.

On this clone: Its antigen is not identified.

Treatment noted: roughly 20 received Ad26.COV2.S at low or high dose, single or two shots; about 5 received placebo; per-sample allocation not given. All samples were drawn on day 63, counting from the first vaccine or placebo injection. Germline lookup yields CDR1 KGHSH and CDR2 LQKENI. CDR3 length: 13 amino acids. V lost 4 bases and J 8 bases, leaving 14 bases between the germline ends. Sequencing was performed on peripheral blood, taken in a trial of Ad26.COV2.S vaccine versus placebo. This receptor was identified in a person aged 18-60 years who received the Ad26.COV2.S COVID-19 vaccine or a placebo. The rearrangement joins TRBV18 to TRBJ1-2; a weak D match, TRBD1 (6 bases). DNA for the CDR3: TGTGCCAGCTCACGCCGGGAGGGGGACGGCTACACCTTC. Translating gives CASSRREGDGYTF.